These 8 T cell receptor beta chains share one sample of origin, sequenced in a study of T cells after yellow fever vaccination. TCRdb redid the calling of the 5' RACE reads with MiXCR, one entry per CDR3 protein. This sample carries some 500,000 distinct CDR3 sequences, approximately 13% of them seen once, and the ten largest clones take 11% to 15%. The sequencing used PBMCs, collected on the day of the yellow fever booster vaccination. These receptors came from a man aged 25-40 years who received the YFV17D yellow fever vaccine.

This clonotype was observed at least ten times. The chain employs TRBV7-6 and TRBJ2-3; 11 nucleotides agree with TRBD2. The CDR3 covers 15 residues. V lost 5 bases and J lost 4; bases outside the gene matches: 5. Germline values: CDR1 SGHVS, CDR2 FNYEAQ. The CDR3 DNA reads TGTGCCAGCAGCAAGACTAGCGGGATCCCAGATACGCAGTATTTT. It yields the protein CASSKTSGIPDTQYF.

The genes are TRBV5-1 and TRBJ2-1; D may be TRBD2 (5 bases). The V gene's germline CDR1 is SGHRS and CDR2 YFSETQ. The CDR3 spans 13 residues. V was clipped by 0 bases and J by 9 bases, with 10 bases between them. CDR3 bases: TGCGCCAGCAGCTTGGGTGGAGAGGGTGAGCAGTTCTTC. It translates to CASSLGGEGEQFF. Together with reference TRBV5-1 and TRBJ2-1, the CDR3 gives the full variable domain: KAGVTQTPRYLIKTRGQQVTLSCSPISGHRSVSWYQQTPGQGLQFLFEYFSETQRNKGNFPGRFSGRQFSNSRSEMNVSTLELGDSALYLCASSLGGEGEQFFGPGTRLTVL.

The chain carries TRBV12-3 or TRBV12-4 and TRBJ2-1; D assignment may be TRBD1 or TRBD2 (7 bases each). V lost 3 bases and J 8 bases, leaving 17 bases between the germline ends. The CDR3 is 15 residues long. The CDR3 here is CASSLGRGRVDEQFF. The CDR3 nucleotides are TGTGCCAGCAGTTTGGGGAGGGGGCGCGTCGATGAGCAGTTCTTC.

Many counts were recorded for this clonotype. The chain combines TRBV5-4 with TRBJ2-1; TRBD1 aligns across 7 bases. The germline gives CDR1 SGHNT, CDR2 YYREEE (reference sequence). This CDR3 is built from 15 residues. V gave up 5 bases and J gave up 2 bases; unmatched junction bases: 7. The CDR3 region is CASSSGTATYNEQFF. The CDR3 DNA reads TGTGCCAGCAGTTCCGGGACAGCGACCTACAATGAGCAGTTCTTC.

The chain uses TRBV4-3 and TRBJ2-3; D is perhaps TRBD1 (5 bases). Germline lookup yields CDR1 LGHNA and CDR2 YSLEER. The V and J ends lost 4 bases and 5 bases respectively, with 16 bases between them. The CDR3 has 15 residues. CDR3 loop: CASSLSLKGRDTQYF. The CDR3 DNA reads as TGCGCCAGCAGCCTGTCCTTGAAGGGGCGAGATACGCAGTATTTT.

The V and J genes are TRBV2 and TRBJ1-5, with D unresolved. This CDR3 region has 12 residues. Germline V CDR1 and CDR2: SNHLY, FYNNEI. The CDR3 coding sequence is TGTGCGGCCGGGCCAGGCAATCAGCCCCAGCATTTT. This gives the protein CAAGPGNQPQHF.

This clonotype showed up just a few times. The rearrangement links TRBV6-5 to TRBJ1-6; 7 positions agree with TRBD1. The length of the CDR3 is 15 residues. J lost 9 bases, V lost 2 bases, and 7 bases had no gene match. The V gene's germline CDR1 is MNHEY and CDR2 SVGAGI. Written as DNA, the CDR3 is TGTGCCAGCAGTTACGTTCAGGGGGTAATTTCACCCCTCCACTTT. Translating gives CASSYVQGVISPLHF.

This chain links TRBV7-6 with TRBJ2-2; 9 bases fit TRBD1. Germline CDR1 reads SGHVS; CDR2 reads FNYEAQ. The V gene end was trimmed by 4 bases and the J gene end by 15 bases; junction bases not matched to a gene: 15. This CDR3 is built from 15 residues. As DNA, the CDR3 is TGTGCCAGCAGCTACGCCGGGACAGGGCTACCAGTTATGTTTTTT. It specifies CASSYAGTGLPVMFF.